The 24 T cell receptor beta chains below come from one sample, sequenced in a study of CD8 T cells in ankylosing spondylitis. TCRdb re-called the 5' RACE reads with MiXCR, one entry per CDR3 protein. The sample includes 130,000 or so distinct CDR3 sequences, about 7% of them seen just once. The sequenced sample was blood, either unsorted or a sorted T cell fraction (not recorded which). The receptors here all came from a male donor with ankylosing spondylitis or in good health (not recorded which).

This clonotype came up many times. The chain has TRBV27 and TRBJ1-1, with 7 bases aligning to TRBD1. Germline V CDR1 and CDR2: MNHEY, SMNVEV (reference sequence). This CDR3 is built from 16 residues. Trimming took 5 bases from V and 2 from J; bases not matched to a gene: 11. This CDR3 is CASSPTHHRGNTEAFF. The CDR3 nucleotides read TGTGCCAGCAGTCCGACACACCACAGGGGTAACACTGAAGCTTTCTTT.

This clonotype was recorded a few times. The chain combines TRBV28 with TRBJ2-1; 16 bases match TRBD2. Germline lookup yields CDR1 MDHEN and CDR2 SYDVKM. V lost 2 bases to trimming and J lost 2 bases; unmatched junction nucleotides: 9. The CDR3 extends over 20 amino acids. CDR3 in amino acids: CASSLEGLAGGGGTYNEQFF. CDR3 nucleotide sequence: TGTGCCAGCAGTTTAGAGGGACTAGCGGGAGGGGGGGGGACCTACAATGAGCAGTTCTTC.

V usage is TRBV4-1 and J usage is TRBJ2-5; 8 nucleotides align to TRBD2. The germline gives CDR1 MGHRA, CDR2 YSYEKL. CDR3 length: 16 residues. Trimming took 1 base from V and 4 from J; bases not matched to a gene: 8. The CDR3 DNA sequence: TGCGCCAGCAGCCAAGCGGAGCGGGGGCGGAGAGAGACCCAGTACTTC. Translated: CASSQAERGRRETQYF.

This clonotype was found a few times. The chain recombines TRBV30 with TRBJ2-5; TRBD1 aligns across 8 bases. Germline V CDR1 and CDR2: GTSNPN, SVGIG (reference sequence). V dropped 2 bases and J dropped 3; count of bases not matched to a gene: 14. This CDR3 has 17 residues. The CDR3 spells CAWSSDRGVTPKETQYF. CDR3 DNA sequence: TGTGCCTGGAGTTCCGACAGGGGTGTGACGCCCAAAGAGACCCAGTACTTC.

This clonotype showed up many times. V gene TRBV20-1 combines with J gene TRBJ2-2, with TRBD2 matching over 12 bases. Per germline, CDR1 DFQATT and CDR2 SNEGSKA (reference sequence). Unmatched junction bases numbered 10, after V lost 2 bases and J lost 3 bases. The CDR3 has 18 residues. The CDR3 reads CSARPPSGGARYTGELFF. CDR3 nucleotides: TGCAGTGCTAGACCCCCTAGCGGGGGGGCTCGGTACACCGGGGAGCTGTTTTTT.

This clonotype was seen ten or more times. V and J are TRBV20-1 and TRBJ2-1, with D uncertain. The CDR3 sequence is 13 residues long. The ends were cut back, 0 bases at V and 2 bases at J, with 5 bases in the middle. Looked up from germline, CDR1 is DFQATT and CDR2 is SNEGSKA (reference sequence). The CDR3 reads CSARDSAYNEQFF. CDR3 coding DNA: TGCAGTGCTAGAGATTCGGCCTACAATGAGCAGTTCTTC.

This clonotype was counted only a few times. The V gene is TRBV9, the J gene TRBJ2-3; perhaps D is TRBD1 or TRBD2 (6 bases each). Deletions cut 6 bases from V and 1 base from J, with 15 bases between. The germline V gene has CDR1 SGDLS and CDR2 YYNGEE. The CDR3 totals 15 residues. The CDR3 DNA reads TGTGCCAGCACACCCGCAGGGGAGGGCACAGATACGCAGTATTTT. Its protein is CASTPAGEGTDTQYF.

The CDR3 is CASSRNSGQTLINDEQYF. For the CDR3, the DNA is TGTGCCAGCAGCCGCAACTCGGGACAGACCTTGATTAACGACGAGCAGTACTTC. This rearrangement joins TRBV7-3 to TRBJ2-7, with 7 bases identical to TRBD1. This CDR3 has 18 amino acids. In germline, CDR1 is SGHTA, CDR2 FQGTGA. Trimming removed 5 bases from V and 5 bases from J; junction bases left unmatched: 21.

This clonotype was observed at least ten times. The V and J genes are TRBV7-9 and TRBJ2-3; no clear D. Germline V CDR1 and CDR2: SEHNR, FQNEAQ (reference sequence). There are 15 residues in the CDR3. V shed 1 base and J shed 0 bases, with 8 bases lying between them. The CDR3 nucleotides read TGTGCCAGCAGCTTAGTTTCTGGGAGCACAGATACGCAGTATTTT. Protein: CASSLVSGSTDTQYF.

This chain's CDR3 is CASSLNAQGSGYTF. The CDR3 DNA sequence: TGTGCCAGCAGCCTAAACGCACAGGGGAGCGGCTACACCTTC. This chain links TRBV6-1 with TRBJ1-2, with 7 bases lining up with TRBD1. After removal of 6 bases from V and 8 bases from J, the junction contained 12 bases not matched to a gene. CDR1 and CDR2 from the germline V gene are MNHNS and SASEGT. The CDR3 consists of 14 residues.

In this sample, this clonotype turned up many times. The chain recombines TRBV7-9 with TRBJ2-1, with D unresolved. The CDR3 is made up of 12 amino acids. CDR1 SEHNR and CDR2 FQNEAQ come from the germline V gene (reference sequence). Trimming took 5 bases from V and 8 from J, leaving 10 bases between them. CDR3 nucleotides: TGTGCCAGCAGCGGTAGTGTATATGAGCAGTTCTTC. It yields the protein CASSGSVYEQFF.

This clonotype was recorded a few times. This rearrangement joins TRBV20-1 to TRBJ2-3, with TRBD2 identical over 12 bases. Looked up from germline, CDR1 is DFQATT and CDR2 is SNEGSKA (reference sequence). V shed 2 bases and J 3 bases; nucleotides not matched to a gene: 6. The CDR3 runs 16 residues. Written as DNA, the CDR3 is TGCAGTGCTAGAAGCGCTAGCGGGGGGGCAACAGATACGCAGTATTTT. Encoded protein: CSARSASGGATDTQYF.

The rearrangement joins TRBV20-1 to TRBJ2-7; D is ambiguous. Per germline, CDR1 DFQATT and CDR2 SNEGSKA (reference sequence). Trimming removed 4 bases from V and 3 bases from J, with 10 bases in between. CDR3 length: 12 residues. CDR3 coding DNA: TGCAGTGCTAAGGACGACCGCTACGAGCAGTACTTC. It encodes CSAKDDRYEQYF.

This clonotype was counted ten times or more. The chain joins TRBV3-1 to TRBJ2-3, with TRBD2 identical over 9 bases. Trimming cost V 5 bases and J 2 bases; bases outside gene matches: 11. The CDR3 length is 17 residues. Germline CDR1 reads LGHDT; CDR2 reads YNNKEL (reference sequence). The CDR3 DNA reads TGTGCCAGCAGCTCCCGGGGGCTAGCGGGACCCACAGATACGCAGTATTTT. Translation: CASSSRGLAGPTDTQYF.

This clonotype was counted ten times or more. The chain links TRBV5-1 to TRBJ1-5; D not resolved. Germline CDR1 reads SGHRS; CDR2 reads YFSETQ. Trimming removed 0 bases from V and 4 bases from J, with 8 bases in between. The CDR3 is 14 residues long. For the CDR3, the DNA is TGCGCCAGCAGCTTGGGGCAGTGGAATCAGCCCCAGCATTTT. Translating it yields CASSLGQWNQPQHF.

This clonotype showed up many times. The chain recombines TRBV10-2 with TRBJ2-5, with D uncertain. The CDR3 covers 13 residues. Germline assignment: CDR1 WSHSY and CDR2 SAAADI. Trimming removed 0 bases from V and 4 bases from J, with 6 bases in between. CDR3 loop: CASSESRSETQYF. CDR3 coding DNA: TGCGCCAGCAGTGAGTCCCGTTCAGAGACCCAGTACTTC.

This clonotype was seen many times. V gene TRBV7-9 combines with J gene TRBJ1-4, with TRBD1 matching over 7 bases. The CDR3 sequence is 14 residues long. Germline trimming cut 7 bases from V and 7 bases from J; bases unmatched to any gene: 9. The germline CDR1 and CDR2 sequences are SEHNR and FQNEAQ (reference sequence). CDR3 sequence reads: CASTSTGASEKLFF. CDR3 bases: TGTGCCAGCACTTCCACAGGGGCCAGTGAAAAACTGTTTTTT.

The sample holds many counts of this clonotype. The chain couples TRBV5-1 to TRBJ2-7, with no clear D. CDR1 SGHRS and CDR2 YFSETQ come from the germline V gene. V was clipped by 1 base and J by 7 bases, with 15 bases between them. The CDR3 consists of 14 residues. The CDR3: CASSLIGNGEEQYF. CDR3 coding DNA: TGCGCCAGCAGCTTGATAGGCAATGGAGAGGAGCAGTACTTC.

This clonotype was seen many times. The rearrangement joins TRBV5-1 to TRBJ2-1; D perhaps matches TRBD1 (5 bases). Germline V lookup: CDR1 SGHRS, CDR2 YFSETQ. The V end lost 0 bases, the J end lost 2 bases, and 9 bases lay between the germline ends. The CDR3 is 15 residues long. In nucleotides, the CDR3 is TGCGCCAGCAGCTTGGGAGCAGGGACCTACAATGAGCAGTTCTTC. It specifies CASSLGAGTYNEQFF.

This clonotype showed up many times. The rearrangement joins TRBV20-1 to TRBJ2-7; 8 bases agree with TRBD1. CDR1 DFQATT and CDR2 SNEGSKA come from the germline V gene (reference sequence). The junction had 7 bases not matched to a gene; V was cut back by 3 bases and J by 3 bases. The CDR3 spans 14 residues. The CDR3 protein is CSARSSRGLYEQYF. As DNA, the CDR3 is TGCAGTGCTAGGAGTTCCAGGGGGCTCTACGAGCAGTACTTC.

This clonotype came up many times. This chain connects TRBV7-2 to TRBJ2-7, with a weak D call TRBD1 (7 bases). CDR1 SGHTA and CDR2 FQGNSA come from the germline V gene. V was pared by 6 bases and J by 0 bases, with 18 bases between. The length of the CDR3 is 16 residues. CDR3 protein: CASRLQGDFPSYEQYF. CDR3 DNA: TGTGCCAGCAGACTCCAGGGGGACTTCCCCTCCTACGAGCAGTACTTC. The variable domain in full, completed from reference TRBV7-2 and TRBJ2-7, reads GAGVSQSPSNKVTEKGKDVELRCDPISGHTALYWYRQSLGQGLEFLIYFQGNSAPDKSGLPSDRFSAERTGGSVSTLTIQRTQQEDSAVYLCASRLQGDFPSYEQYFGPGTRLTVT.

This clonotype came up many times. The chain is built from TRBV24-1 and TRBJ2-7, with D maybe TRBD1 (6 bases). The germline gives CDR1 KGHDR, CDR2 SFDVKD. The CDR3 loop spans 15 amino acids. Trimming shortened V by 3 bases and J by 0 bases, and 11 bases separated the two germline ends. CDR3: CATSDRTESSYEQYF. In DNA, the CDR3 is TGTGCCACCAGTGATCGGACAGAGAGCTCCTACGAGCAGTACTTC.

The CDR3 sequence is CASSPGRDQPQHF. The CDR3 DNA is TGTGCCAGCTCACCAGGGCGGGATCAGCCCCAGCATTTT. The chain uses TRBV18 and TRBJ1-5, with no clear D. Trimming took off 2 bases at V and 5 bases at J, with 7 bases between the two ends. CDR1 and CDR2 from the germline V gene are KGHSH and LQKENI. There are 13 residues in the CDR3.

This clonotype was seen repeatedly, ten times or more. The chain carries TRBV6-2 or TRBV6-3 and TRBJ2-1; no clear D gene. Trimming removed 0 bases at V and 6 bases at J, with 3 bases between. This CDR3 region has 12 residues. Germline V gene sequence: CDR1 MNHEY, CDR2 SVGEGT. CDR3 in DNA: TGTGCCAGCAGTTACTCGGTCAATGAGCAGTTCTTC. Translated: CASSYSVNEQFF.